This T cell receptor beta chain was recovered during a study of regulatory T cells in long-lasting Graves disease. The time point: newly diagnosed GD, antithyroid drugs for less than 3 months. Extracted PBMC RNA gave rise to the TCR library. This clonotype was picked up many times. For TCR beta, libraries came from iRepertoire HTBI primers and Arm-PCR of CDR3 regions. TCRdb re-called the multiplex PCR reads through MiXCR, storing one row per CDR3 protein. The sample lists fewer than 650,000 distinct CDR3 sequences, about 16% occurring once. J gave up 2 bases and V 9 bases, and 11 bases lay outside the gene matches. This CDR3 contains 15 residues. This sample was shared with a second study, whose subject was T cells in Graves' hyperthyroidism and ophthalmopathy.

The chain joins TRBV12-3 or TRBV12-4 to TRBJ2-7; 9 bases fit TRBD2. Here the sequenced sample was peripheral blood mononuclear cells (PBMCs), taken at new diagnosis, from a patient treated with antithyroid drugs. The sequence was collected from a man aged 18-30 years with Graves disease. The CDR3 bases are TGTGCCAGTTCAATGGGCGGGAGGGCAGCCTACGAGCAGTACTTC. Its translation: CASSMGGRAAYEQYF.